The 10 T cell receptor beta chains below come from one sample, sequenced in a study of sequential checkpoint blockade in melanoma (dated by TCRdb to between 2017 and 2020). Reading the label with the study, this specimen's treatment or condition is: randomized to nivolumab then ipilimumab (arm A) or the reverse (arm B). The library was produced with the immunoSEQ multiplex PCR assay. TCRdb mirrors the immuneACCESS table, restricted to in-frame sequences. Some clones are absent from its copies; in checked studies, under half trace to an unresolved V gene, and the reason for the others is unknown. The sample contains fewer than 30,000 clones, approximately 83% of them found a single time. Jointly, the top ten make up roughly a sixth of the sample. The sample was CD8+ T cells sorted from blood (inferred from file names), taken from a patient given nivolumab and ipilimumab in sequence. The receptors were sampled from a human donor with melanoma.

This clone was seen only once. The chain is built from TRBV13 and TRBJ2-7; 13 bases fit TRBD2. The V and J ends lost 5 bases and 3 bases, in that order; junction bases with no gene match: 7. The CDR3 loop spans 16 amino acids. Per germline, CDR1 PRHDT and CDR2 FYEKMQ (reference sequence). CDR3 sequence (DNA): TGTGCCAGCAGCGGGACTAGCGGGGATACCCGCTACGAGCAGTACTTC. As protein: CASSGTSGDTRYEQYF.

The DNA of the CDR3 is TGTGCCAGCAGCATCCAAGGGGATACCTACAATGAGCAGTTCTTC. Amino acids: CASSIQGDTYNEQFF. The chain uses TRBV7-8 and TRBJ2-1; tentative D call: TRBD1 (5 bases). CDR1 SGHVS and CDR2 FQNEAQ come from the germline V gene. The CDR3 totals 15 residues. V was pared by 5 bases and J by 2 bases, with 13 bases between.

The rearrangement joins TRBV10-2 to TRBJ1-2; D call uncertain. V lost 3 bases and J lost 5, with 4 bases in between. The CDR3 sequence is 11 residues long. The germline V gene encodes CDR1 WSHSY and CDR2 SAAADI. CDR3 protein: CASSDMYGYTF. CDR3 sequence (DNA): TGCGCCAGCAGTGACATGTATGGCTACACCTTC.

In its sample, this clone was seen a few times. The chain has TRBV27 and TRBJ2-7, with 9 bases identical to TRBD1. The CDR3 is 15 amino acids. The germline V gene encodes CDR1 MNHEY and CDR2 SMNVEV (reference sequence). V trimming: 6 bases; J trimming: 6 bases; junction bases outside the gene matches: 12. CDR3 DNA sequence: TGTGCCAGCAGCCGCCAGGGACAGGGCTCGGCCGAGCAGTACTTC. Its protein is CASSRQGQGSAEQYF.

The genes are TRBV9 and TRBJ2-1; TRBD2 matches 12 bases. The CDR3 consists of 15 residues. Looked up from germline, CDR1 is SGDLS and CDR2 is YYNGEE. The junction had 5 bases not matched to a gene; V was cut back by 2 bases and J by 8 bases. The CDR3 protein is CASSVGLAGRDEQFF. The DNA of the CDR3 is TGTGCCAGCAGCGTTGGACTAGCGGGACGGGATGAGCAGTTCTTC.

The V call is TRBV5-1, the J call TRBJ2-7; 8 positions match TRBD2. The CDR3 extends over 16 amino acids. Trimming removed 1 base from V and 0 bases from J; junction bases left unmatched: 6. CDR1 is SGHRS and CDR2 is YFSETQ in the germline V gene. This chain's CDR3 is CASSLYSAGDSYEQYF. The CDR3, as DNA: TGCGCCAGCAGCTTGTATTCAGCGGGGGACTCCTACGAGCAGTACTTC.

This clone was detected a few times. The CDR3 DNA reads as TGTGCCAGCAGCTTAGCCCTCAAAGGGGAGGTCTACTTC. Residues: CASSLALKGEVYF. V and J are TRBV7-2 and TRBJ2-7, with D perhaps matching TRBD2 (6 bases). CDR1 and CDR2 from the germline V gene are SGHTA and FQGNSA. CDR3 size: 13 residues. V was trimmed by 0 bases and J by 13 bases, leaving 16 bases between them. Full variable domain (remainder filled in from reference TRBV7-2 and TRBJ2-7): GAGVSQSPSNKVTEKGKDVELRCDPISGHTALYWYRQSLGQGLEFLIYFQGNSAPDKSGLPSDRFSAERTGGSVSTLTIQRTQQEDSAVYLCASSLALKGEVYFGPGTRLTVT.

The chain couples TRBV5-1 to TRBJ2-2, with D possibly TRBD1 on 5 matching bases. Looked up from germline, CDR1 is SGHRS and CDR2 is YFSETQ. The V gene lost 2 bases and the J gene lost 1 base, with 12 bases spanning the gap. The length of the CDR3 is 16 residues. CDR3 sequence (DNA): TGCGCCAGCAGCTTAAGAAAAGACAGGAACACCGGGGAGCTGTTTTTT. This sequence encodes CASSLRKDRNTGELFF.

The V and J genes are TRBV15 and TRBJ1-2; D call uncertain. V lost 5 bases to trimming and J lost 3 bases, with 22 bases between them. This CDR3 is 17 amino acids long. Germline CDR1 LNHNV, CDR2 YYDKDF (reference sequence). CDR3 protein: CATSRSTFGREDYGYTF. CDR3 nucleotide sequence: TGTGCCACCAGCCGATCGACTTTCGGTAGGGAGGACTATGGCTACACCTTC.

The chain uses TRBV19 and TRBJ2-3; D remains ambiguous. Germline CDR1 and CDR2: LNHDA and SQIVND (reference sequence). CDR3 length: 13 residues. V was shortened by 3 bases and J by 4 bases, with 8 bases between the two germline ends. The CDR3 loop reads CASSMSAPDTQYF. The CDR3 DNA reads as TGTGCCAGTAGTATGAGTGCCCCAGATACGCAGTATTTT.